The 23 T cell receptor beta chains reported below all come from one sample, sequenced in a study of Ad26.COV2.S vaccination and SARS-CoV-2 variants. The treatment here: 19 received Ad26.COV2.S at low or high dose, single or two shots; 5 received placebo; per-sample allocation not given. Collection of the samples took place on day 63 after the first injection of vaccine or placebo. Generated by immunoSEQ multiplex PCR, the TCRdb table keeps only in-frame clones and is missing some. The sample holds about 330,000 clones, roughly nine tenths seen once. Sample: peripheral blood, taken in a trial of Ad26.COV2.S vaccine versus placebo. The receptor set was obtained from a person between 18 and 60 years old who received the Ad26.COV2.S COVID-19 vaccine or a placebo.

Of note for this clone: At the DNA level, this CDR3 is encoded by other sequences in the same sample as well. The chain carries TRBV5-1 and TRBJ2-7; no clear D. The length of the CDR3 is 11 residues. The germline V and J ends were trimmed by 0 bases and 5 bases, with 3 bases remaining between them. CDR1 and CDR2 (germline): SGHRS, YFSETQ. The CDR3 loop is CASSLGNEQYF. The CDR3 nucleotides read TGCGCCAGCAGCTTGGGAAACGAGCAGTACTTC.

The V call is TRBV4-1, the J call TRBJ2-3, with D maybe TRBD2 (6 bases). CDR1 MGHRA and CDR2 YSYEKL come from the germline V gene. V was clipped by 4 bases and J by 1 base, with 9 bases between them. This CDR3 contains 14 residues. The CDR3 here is CASSPGEGTDTQYF. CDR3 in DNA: TGCGCCAGCAGCCCCGGGGAGGGCACAGATACGCAGTATTTT.

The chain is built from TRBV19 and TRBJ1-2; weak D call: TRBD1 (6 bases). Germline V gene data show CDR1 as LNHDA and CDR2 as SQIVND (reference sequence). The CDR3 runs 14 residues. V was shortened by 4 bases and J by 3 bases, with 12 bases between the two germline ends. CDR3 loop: CASSTAGVYYGYTF. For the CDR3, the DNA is TGTGCCAGTAGTACCGCAGGGGTCTACTATGGCTACACCTTC.

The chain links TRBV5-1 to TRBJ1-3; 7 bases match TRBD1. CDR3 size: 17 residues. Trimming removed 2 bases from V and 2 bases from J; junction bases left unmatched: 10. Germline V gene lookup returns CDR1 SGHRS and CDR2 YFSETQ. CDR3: CASSFRQGGYTGNTIYF. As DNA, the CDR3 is TGCGCCAGCAGCTTCCGACAGGGAGGTTATACTGGAAACACCATATATTTT. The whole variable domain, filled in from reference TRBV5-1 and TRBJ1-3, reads KAGVTQTPRYLIKTRGQQVTLSCSPISGHRSVSWYQQTPGQGLQFLFEYFSETQRNKGNFPGRFSGRQFSNSRSEMNVSTLELGDSALYLCASSFRQGGYTGNTIYFGEGSWLTVV.

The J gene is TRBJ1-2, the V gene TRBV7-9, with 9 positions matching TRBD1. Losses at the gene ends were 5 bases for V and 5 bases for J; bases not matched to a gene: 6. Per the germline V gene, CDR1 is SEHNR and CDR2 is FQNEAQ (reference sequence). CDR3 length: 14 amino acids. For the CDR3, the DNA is TGTGCCAGCAGCCCACTGGGACAGGGATATGGCTACACCTTC. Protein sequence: CASSPLGQGYGYTF.

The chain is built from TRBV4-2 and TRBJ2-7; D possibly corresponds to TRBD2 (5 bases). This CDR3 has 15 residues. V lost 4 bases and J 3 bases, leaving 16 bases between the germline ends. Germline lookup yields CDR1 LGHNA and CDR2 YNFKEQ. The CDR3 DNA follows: TGTGCCAGCAGCCGGTTTACGGGAACTCACTACGAGCAGTACGTC. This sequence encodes CASSRFTGTHYEQYV.

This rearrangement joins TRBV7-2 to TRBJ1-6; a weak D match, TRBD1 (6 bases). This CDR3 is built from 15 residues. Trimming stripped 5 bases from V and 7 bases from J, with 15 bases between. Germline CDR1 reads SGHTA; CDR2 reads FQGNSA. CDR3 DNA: TGTGCCAGCAGCCTAGAACAGGGTGTCAATTCACCCCTCCACTTT. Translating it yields CASSLEQGVNSPLHF. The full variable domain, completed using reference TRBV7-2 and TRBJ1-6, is GAGVSQSPSNKVTEKGKDVELRCDPISGHTALYWYRQSLGQGLEFLIYFQGNSAPDKSGLPSDRFSAERTGGSVSTLTIQRTQQEDSAVYLCASSLEQGVNSPLHFGNGTRLTVT.

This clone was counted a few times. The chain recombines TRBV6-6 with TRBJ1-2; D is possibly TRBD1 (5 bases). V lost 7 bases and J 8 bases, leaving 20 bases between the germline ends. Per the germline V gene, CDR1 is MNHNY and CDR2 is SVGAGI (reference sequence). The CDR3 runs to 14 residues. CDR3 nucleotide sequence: TGTGCCAGCACCGAGGGGTGGGCAAAACTAGGCTACACCTTC. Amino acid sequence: CASTEGWAKLGYTF.

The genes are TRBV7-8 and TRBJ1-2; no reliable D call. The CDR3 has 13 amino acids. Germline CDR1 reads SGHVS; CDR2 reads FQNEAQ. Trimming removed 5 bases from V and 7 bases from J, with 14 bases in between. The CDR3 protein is CASSPSWEAGYTF. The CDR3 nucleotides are TGTGCCAGCAGCCCCTCGTGGGAGGCTGGCTACACCTTC.

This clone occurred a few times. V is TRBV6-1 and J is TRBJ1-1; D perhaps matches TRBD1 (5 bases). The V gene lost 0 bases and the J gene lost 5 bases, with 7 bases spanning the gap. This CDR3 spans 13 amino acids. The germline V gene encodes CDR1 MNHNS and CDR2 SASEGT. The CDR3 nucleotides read TGTGCCAGCAGTGAAGCGCAGGGAACTGAAGCTTTCTTT. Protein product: CASSEAQGTEAFF.

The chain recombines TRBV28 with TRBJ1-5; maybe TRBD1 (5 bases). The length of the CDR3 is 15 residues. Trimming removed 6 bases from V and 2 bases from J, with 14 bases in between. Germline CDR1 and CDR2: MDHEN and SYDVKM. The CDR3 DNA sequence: TGTGCCAGCAGGTCTGCAGGGACGGGCAATCAGCCCCAGCATTTT. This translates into CASRSAGTGNQPQHF.

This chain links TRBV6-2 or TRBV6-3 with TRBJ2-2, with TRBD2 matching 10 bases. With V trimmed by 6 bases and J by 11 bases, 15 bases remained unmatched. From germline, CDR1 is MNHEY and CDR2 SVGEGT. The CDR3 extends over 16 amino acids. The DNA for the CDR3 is TGTGCCAGCAGCCCCGAACTAGCGGGACCGAGACCTGAGCTGTTTTTT. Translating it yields CASSPELAGPRPELFF.

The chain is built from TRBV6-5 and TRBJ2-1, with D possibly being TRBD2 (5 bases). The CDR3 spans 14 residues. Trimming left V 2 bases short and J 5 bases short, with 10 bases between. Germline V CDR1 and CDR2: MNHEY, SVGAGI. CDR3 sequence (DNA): TGTGCCAGCAGTTACAACGGGATTCACAATGAGCAGTTCTTC. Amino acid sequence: CASSYNGIHNEQFF.

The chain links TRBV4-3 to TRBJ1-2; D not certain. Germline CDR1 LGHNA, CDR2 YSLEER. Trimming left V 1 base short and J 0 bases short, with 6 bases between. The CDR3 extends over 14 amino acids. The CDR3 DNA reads TGCGCCAGCAGCCAAGGGACGGCTAACTATGGCTACACCTTC. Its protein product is CASSQGTANYGYTF.

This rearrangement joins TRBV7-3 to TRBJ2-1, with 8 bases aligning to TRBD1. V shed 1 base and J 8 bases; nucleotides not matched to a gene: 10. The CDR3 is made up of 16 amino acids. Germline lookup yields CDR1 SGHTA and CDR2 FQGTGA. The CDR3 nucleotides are TGTGCCAGCAGCTTAATGGATGGACAGGGTTTCGATGAGCAGTTCTTC. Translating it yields CASSLMDGQGFDEQFF.

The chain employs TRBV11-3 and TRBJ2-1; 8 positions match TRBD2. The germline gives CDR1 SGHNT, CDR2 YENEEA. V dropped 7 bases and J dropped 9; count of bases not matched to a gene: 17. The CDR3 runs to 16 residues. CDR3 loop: CASTAPGTRTSGEQFF. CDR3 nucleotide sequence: TGTGCCAGCACCGCCCCCGGGACTCGTACTAGCGGTGAGCAGTTCTTC. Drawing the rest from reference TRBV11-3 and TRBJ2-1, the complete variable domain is EAGVVQSPRYKIIEKKQPVAFWCNPISGHNTLYWYLQNLGQGPELLIRYENEEAVDDSQLPKDRFSAERLKGVDSTLKIQPAELGDSAVYLCASTAPGTRTSGEQFFGPGTRLTVL.

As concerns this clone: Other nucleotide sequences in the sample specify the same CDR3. The CDR3, as DNA: TGTGCCAGCAGTGAAGCTAACTATGGCTACACCTTC. This codes for CASSEANYGYTF. This sequence joins TRBV6-1 and TRBJ1-2, with D hard to call. The CDR3 totals 12 residues. The V end was cut by 0 bases, the J end by 1 base, with 0 bases between. CDR1 is MNHNS and CDR2 is SASEGT in the germline V gene.

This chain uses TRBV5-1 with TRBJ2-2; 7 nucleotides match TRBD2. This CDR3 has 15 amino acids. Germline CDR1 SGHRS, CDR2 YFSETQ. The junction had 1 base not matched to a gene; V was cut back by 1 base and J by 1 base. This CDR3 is CASSLPSGNTGELFF. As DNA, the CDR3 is TGCGCCAGCAGCTTGCCTAGCGGGAACACCGGGGAGCTGTTTTTT.

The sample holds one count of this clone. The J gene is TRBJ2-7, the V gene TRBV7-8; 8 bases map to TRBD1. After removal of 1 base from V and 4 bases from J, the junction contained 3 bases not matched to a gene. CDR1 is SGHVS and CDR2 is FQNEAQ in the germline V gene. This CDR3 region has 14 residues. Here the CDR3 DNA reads TGTGCCAGCAGCTTAGACAGGGGGGCTTACGAGCAGTACGTC. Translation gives CASSLDRGAYEQYV.

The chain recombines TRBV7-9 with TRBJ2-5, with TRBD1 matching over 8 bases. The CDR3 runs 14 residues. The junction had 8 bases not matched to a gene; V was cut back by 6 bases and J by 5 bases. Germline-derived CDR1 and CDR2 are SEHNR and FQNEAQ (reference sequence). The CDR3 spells CASRLGQGWETQYF. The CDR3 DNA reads TGTGCCAGCAGACTTGGACAGGGCTGGGAGACCCAGTACTTC.

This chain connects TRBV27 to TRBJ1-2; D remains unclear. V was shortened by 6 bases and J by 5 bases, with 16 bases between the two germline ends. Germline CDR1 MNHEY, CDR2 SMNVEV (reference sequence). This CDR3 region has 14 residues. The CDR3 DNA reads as TGTGCCAGCAGGACTTTGGGAGGGTTTTATGGCTACACCTTC. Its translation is CASRTLGGFYGYTF.

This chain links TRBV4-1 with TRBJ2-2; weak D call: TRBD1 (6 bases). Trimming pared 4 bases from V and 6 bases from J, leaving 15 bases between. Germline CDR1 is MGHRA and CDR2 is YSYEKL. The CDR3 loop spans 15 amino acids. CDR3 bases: TGCGCCAGCAGCCCAGGACAGATCGGGTCCGGGGAGCTGTTTTTT. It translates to CASSPGQIGSGELFF.

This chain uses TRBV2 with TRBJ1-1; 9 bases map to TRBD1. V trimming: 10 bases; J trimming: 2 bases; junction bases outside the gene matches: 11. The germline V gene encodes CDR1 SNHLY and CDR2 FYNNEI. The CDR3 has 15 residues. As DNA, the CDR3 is TGTGCCATCGTCCGGGACAGGGTATCAAACACTGAAGCTTTCTTT. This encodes CAIVRDRVSNTEAFF.